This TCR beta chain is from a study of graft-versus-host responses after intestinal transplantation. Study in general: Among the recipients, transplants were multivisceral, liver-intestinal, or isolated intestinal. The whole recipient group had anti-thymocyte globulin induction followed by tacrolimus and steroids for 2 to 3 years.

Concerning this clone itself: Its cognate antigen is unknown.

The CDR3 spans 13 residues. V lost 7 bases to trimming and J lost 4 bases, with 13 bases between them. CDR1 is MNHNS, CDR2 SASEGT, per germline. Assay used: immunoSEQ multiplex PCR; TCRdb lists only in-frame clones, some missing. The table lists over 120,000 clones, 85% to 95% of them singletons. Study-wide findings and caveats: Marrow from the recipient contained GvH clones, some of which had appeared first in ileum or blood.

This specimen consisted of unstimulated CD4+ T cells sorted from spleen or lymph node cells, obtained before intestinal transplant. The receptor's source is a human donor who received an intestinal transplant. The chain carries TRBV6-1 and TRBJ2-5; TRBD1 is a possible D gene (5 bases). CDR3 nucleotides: TGTGCCAGCACGCGTGGGGCCGGAGAGACCCAGTACTTC. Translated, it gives CASTRGAGETQYF.